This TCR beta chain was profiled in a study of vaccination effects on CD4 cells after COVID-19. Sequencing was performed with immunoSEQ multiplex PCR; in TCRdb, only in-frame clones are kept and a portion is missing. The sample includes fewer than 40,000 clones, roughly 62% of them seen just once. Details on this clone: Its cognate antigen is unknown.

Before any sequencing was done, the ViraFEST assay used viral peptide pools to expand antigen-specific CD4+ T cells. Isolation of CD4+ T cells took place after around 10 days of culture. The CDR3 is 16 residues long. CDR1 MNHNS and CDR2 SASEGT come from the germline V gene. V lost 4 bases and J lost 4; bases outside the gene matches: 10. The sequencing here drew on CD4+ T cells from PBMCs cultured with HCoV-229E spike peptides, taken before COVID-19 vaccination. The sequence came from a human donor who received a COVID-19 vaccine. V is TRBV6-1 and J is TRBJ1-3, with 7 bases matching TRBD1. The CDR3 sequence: CASSGQLTGVGNTIYF. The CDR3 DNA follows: TGTGCCAGCAGTGGGCAGTTAACAGGGGTAGGAAACACCATATATTTT.